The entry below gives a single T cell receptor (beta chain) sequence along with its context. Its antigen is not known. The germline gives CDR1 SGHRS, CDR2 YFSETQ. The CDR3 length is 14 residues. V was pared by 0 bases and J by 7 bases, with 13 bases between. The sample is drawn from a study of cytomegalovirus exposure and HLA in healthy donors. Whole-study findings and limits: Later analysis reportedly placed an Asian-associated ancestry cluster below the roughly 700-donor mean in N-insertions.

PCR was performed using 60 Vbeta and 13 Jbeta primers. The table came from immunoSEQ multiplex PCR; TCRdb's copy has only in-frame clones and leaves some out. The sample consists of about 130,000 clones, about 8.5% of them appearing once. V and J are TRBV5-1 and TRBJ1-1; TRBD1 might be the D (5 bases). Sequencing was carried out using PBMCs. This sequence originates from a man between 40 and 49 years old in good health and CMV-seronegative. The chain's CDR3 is CASSLEEGRIEAFF. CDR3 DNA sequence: TGCGCCAGCAGCTTGGAGGAGGGGAGGATTGAAGCTTTCTTT.